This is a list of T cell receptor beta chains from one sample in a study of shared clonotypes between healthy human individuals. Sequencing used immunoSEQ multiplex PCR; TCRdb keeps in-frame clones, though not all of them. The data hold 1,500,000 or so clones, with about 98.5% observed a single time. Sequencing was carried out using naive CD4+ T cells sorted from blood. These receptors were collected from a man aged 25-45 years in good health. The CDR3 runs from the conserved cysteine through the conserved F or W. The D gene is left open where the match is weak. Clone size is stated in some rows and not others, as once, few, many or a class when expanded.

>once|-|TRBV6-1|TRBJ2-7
TGTGCCAGCAGTGATTGGGTGGGGCTGTCAGCCTACGAGCAGTACTTC
CASSDWVGLSAYEQYF
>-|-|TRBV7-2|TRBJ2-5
TGTGCCAGCAGCTTAGCGACCTATACCCAGTACTTC
CASSLATYTQYF
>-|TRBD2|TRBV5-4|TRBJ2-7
TGTGCCAGCAGCTTGGAGGGACTAGCTTACGAGCAGTACTTC
CASSLEGLAYEQYF
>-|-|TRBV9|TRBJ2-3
TGTGCCAGCAGCGTAGTGGGGGAAGGTACGCAGTATTTT
CASSVVGEGTQYF
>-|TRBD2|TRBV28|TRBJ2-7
TGTGCCAGCACTCTAGCGGGAGTAGGCTACGAGCAGTACTTC
CASTLAGVGYEQYF
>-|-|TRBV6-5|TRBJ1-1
TGTGCCAGCAGTTACTCGGGAAGCCGTGAAGCTTTCTTT
CASSYSGSREAFF
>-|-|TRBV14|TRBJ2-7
TGTGCCAGCAGCCAAGATCATCGTTACTACGAGCAGTACTTC
CASSQDHRYYEQYF
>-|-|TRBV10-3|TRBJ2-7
TGTGCCATCAACACTGGAGACGAGCAGTACTTC
CAINTGDEQYF
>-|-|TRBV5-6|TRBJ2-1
TGTGCCAGCAGCCTGTCGTGGTATGAGCAGTTCTTC
CASSLSWYEQFF
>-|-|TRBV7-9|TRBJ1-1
TGTGCCAGCAGCCTTAACCCCCGGAACGCTGAAGCTTTCTTT
CASSLNPRNAEAFF
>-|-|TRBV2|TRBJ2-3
TGTGCCAGCCGGGACCCTGGAACAGATACGCAGTATTTT
CASRDPGTDTQYF
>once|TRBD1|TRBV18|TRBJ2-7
TGTGCCAGCGGTAGGGACAGGGCTTTCGAGCAGTACTTC
CASGRDRAFEQYF
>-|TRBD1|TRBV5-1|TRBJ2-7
TGCGCCAGCAGCTTCCGTGCCGGGACAGGGACGGACGAGCAGTACTTC
CASSFRAGTGTDEQYF
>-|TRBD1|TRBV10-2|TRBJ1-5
TGCGCCAGCAGTGAGGTCCAGGGGGTAGGCAATCAGCCCCAGCATTTT
CASSEVQGVGNQPQHF